This entry lists 9 T cell receptor beta chains sequenced from one sample in a study of regulatory T cells in long-lasting Graves disease. Assembly of TCR beta libraries relied on iRepertoire HTBI primers together with Arm-PCR of CDR3 regions. Using its own MiXCR run on the multiplex PCR reads, TCRdb lists one record per CDR3 protein. The repertoire holds roughly 420,000 distinct CDR3 sequences, with about 17% as singletons. Time point noted: newly diagnosed GD, antithyroid drugs for less than 3 months. With RNA extracted from PBMCs as input, the TCR library was made. The data were also submitted as part of a second study, on T cells in Graves' hyperthyroidism and ophthalmopathy.

Specimen: peripheral blood mononuclear cells (PBMCs), collected at new diagnosis, from a patient treated with antithyroid drugs. The source of these receptors is a woman between 18 and 30 years old with Graves disease.

The CDR3 bases are TGTGCCACCAGCAGAGATCGGGGGGGTCGCCCCCAGCATTTT. It translates to CATSRDRGGRPQHF. This rearrangement joins TRBV15 to TRBJ1-5; D may be TRBD1 (5 bases). The V end lost 0 bases, the J end lost 10 bases, and 13 bases lay between the germline ends. The germline V gene has CDR1 LNHNV and CDR2 YYDKDF (reference sequence). The CDR3 has 14 amino acids.

This clonotype was seen ten or more times. The chain couples TRBV7-2 to TRBJ2-7; D might be TRBD2 (6 bases). V was cut by 1 base and J by 8 bases, with 12 bases left in between. The CDR3 runs 13 residues. Germline V gene sequence: CDR1 SGHTA, CDR2 FQGNSA. CDR3 residues: CASSLEGGHQQYF. The DNA for the CDR3 is TGTGCCAGCAGCTTAGAGGGAGGCCACCAGCAGTACTTC. Full variable domain (outside the CDR3, taken from reference TRBV7-2 and TRBJ2-7): GAGVSQSPSNKVTEKGKDVELRCDPISGHTALYWYRQSLGQGLEFLIYFQGNSAPDKSGLPSDRFSAERTGGSVSTLTIQRTQQEDSAVYLCASSLEGGHQQYFGPGTRLTVT.

This clonotype was observed many times. This chain uses TRBV28 with TRBJ2-3; 8 nucleotides agree with TRBD2. The V gene end was trimmed by 2 bases and the J gene end by 6 bases; junction bases not matched to a gene: 4. CDR1 and CDR2 (germline): MDHEN, SYDVKM. The CDR3 is made up of 14 amino acids. CDR3 amino acids: CASSLVGTRDTQYF. CDR3 DNA sequence: TGTGCCAGCAGTTTAGTCGGGACTAGGGATACGCAGTATTTT. Filled out from reference TRBV28 and TRBJ2-3, the complete variable domain reads DVKVTQSSRYLVKRTGEKVFLECVQDMDHENMFWYRQDPGLGLRLIYFSYDVKMKEKGDIPEGYSVSREKKERFSLILESASTNQTSMYLCASSLVGTRDTQYFGPGTRLTVL.

This clonotype was detected a few times. The rearrangement links TRBV28 to TRBJ2-1; TRBD2 matches 13 bases. CDR1 is MDHEN, CDR2 SYDVKM, per germline. The V and J ends lost 5 bases and 4 bases, in that order; junction bases with no gene match: 8. This CDR3 comprises 17 residues. The CDR3 sequence: CASSQTRTSGSYNEQFF. CDR3 DNA sequence: TGTGCCAGCAGTCAAACCCGGACTAGCGGGAGTTACAATGAGCAGTTCTTC.

The chain employs TRBV12-3 or TRBV12-4 and TRBJ2-7; 9 bases line up with TRBD1. The CDR3 has 15 residues. J lost 6 bases, V lost 1 base, and 7 bases had no gene match. The CDR3 here is CASSLGRDRAFEQYF. CDR3 DNA sequence: TGTGCCAGCAGTTTAGGGCGGGACAGGGCTTTCGAGCAGTACTTC.

This clonotype appeared many times. The V call is TRBV6-1, the J call TRBJ2-1; 9 nucleotides match TRBD2. Trimming took 7 bases from V and 0 from J; bases not matched to a gene: 1. Germline loops: CDR1 MNHNS, CDR2 SASEGT. This CDR3 spans 14 amino acids. The CDR3 sequence is CASNSGSSYNEQFF. The DNA of the CDR3 is TGTGCCAGCAATAGCGGGAGCTCCTACAATGAGCAGTTCTTC.

This clonotype was counted a few times. This sequence joins TRBV4-3 and TRBJ2-1; D perhaps matches TRBD2 (6 bases). The CDR3 is made up of 16 amino acids. Germline CDR1 LGHNA, CDR2 YSLEER. Deletions cut 1 base from V and 8 bases from J, with 18 bases between. CDR3 region: CASSQGLRVGGDEQFF. In nucleotides, the CDR3 is TGCGCCAGCAGCCAAGGGCTTAGGGTGGGAGGTGATGAGCAGTTCTTC.

This clonotype was observed many times. V gene TRBV5-1 combines with J gene TRBJ2-7; 7 bases agree with TRBD2. J lost 2 bases, V lost 8 bases, and 10 bases had no gene match. The CDR3 is 14 amino acids. Germline values: CDR1 SGHRS, CDR2 YFSETQ. The CDR3 DNA reads TGCGCCAGTGCTGAGCCTAGCGGCACCTACGAGCAGTACTTC. Encoded protein: CASAEPSGTYEQYF.

In its sample, this clonotype was seen a few times. The chain joins TRBV5-1 to TRBJ2-3, with 10 bases fitting TRBD2. This CDR3 contains 19 residues. V shed 0 bases and J 2 bases; nucleotides not matched to a gene: 12. The germline V gene encodes CDR1 SGHRS and CDR2 YFSETQ. CDR3 DNA: TGCGCCAGCAGCTTGGTGTTTGCTAGCGGGAGTTTTGACACAGATACGCAGTATTTT. It is translated as CASSLVFASGSFDTDTQYF. Variable domain in full (rest from reference TRBV5-1 and TRBJ2-3): KAGVTQTPRYLIKTRGQQVTLSCSPISGHRSVSWYQQTPGQGLQFLFEYFSETQRNKGNFPGRFSGRQFSNSRSEMNVSTLELGDSALYLCASSLVFASGSFDTDTQYFGPGTRLTVL.